There are many counts of the clone carrying this T cell receptor (beta chain). Its matching antigen is unknown. The entry originates in a study of human T cells and chemical hapten exposure. Study information: Skin of the upper inner arm, approximately 2 cm by approximately 2 cm, received 2% DPC for sensitization. General study points: While controls formed fewer of them, expanded TCRs formed significantly more large CDR3 similarity clusters.

Time point described: patch test 1, 2 weeks after DPC sensitization. Noted treatment: therapeutic diphenylcyclopropenone sensitization with weekly scalp DPC. Within the library, unique molecular identifiers were attached to each individual cDNA molecule. TCRdb re-derived calls from the RACE reads in MiXCR, one entry per CDR3 protein. The sample records about 360,000 distinct CDR3 sequences, more than 4.5% being singletons. This sequence was found in a woman between 50 and 59 years old with alopecia areata. Some clones in this sample may be carry-over from other donors' samples. Sequencing was performed on whole blood, taken in connection with sensitization to the hapten diphenylcyclopropenone (DPC).

CDR3 sequence reads: CASSEDGQGLSYGYTF. The CDR3 DNA sequence: TGTGCCAGCAGTGAAGACGGCCAGGGGCTGAGCTATGGCTACACCTTC. The chain carries TRBV6-1 and TRBJ1-2, with D perhaps matching TRBD1 (6 bases). The CDR3 sequence is 16 residues long. Looked up from germline, CDR1 is MNHNS and CDR2 is SASEGT. Trimming left V 1 base short and J 4 bases short, with 16 bases between.